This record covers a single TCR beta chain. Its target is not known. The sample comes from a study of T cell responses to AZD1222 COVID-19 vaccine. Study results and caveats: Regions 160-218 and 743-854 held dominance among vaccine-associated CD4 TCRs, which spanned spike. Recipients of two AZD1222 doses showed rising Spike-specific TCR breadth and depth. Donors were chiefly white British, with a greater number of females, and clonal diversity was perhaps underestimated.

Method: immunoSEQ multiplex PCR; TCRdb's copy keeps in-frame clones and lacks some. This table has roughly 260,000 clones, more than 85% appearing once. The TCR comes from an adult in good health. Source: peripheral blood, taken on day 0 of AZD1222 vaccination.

DNA for the CDR3: TGTGCCAGCAGCTTTGGGGCCCAAAAACAGGGAGGGAATGAGCAGTTCTTC. Amino acid sequence: CASSFGAQKQGGNEQFF. The chain has TRBV5-8 and TRBJ2-1; D may be TRBD2 (7 bases). The CDR3 sequence is 17 residues long. Trimming removed 2 bases from V and 7 bases from J, with 22 bases in between. Germline loops: CDR1 SGHTS, CDR2 YDEGEE.